Listed here are 18 T cell receptor beta chains from one sample, sequenced in a study of spatial heterogeneity in lung cancer. Each CDR3 protein gets one entry after TCRdb re-called the 5' RACE reads with MiXCR. The data contain some 110,000 distinct CDR3 sequences, over 9% of them singletons. Time point described: blood at routine non-recurrence follow-up after resection. Sequencing was performed on whole RNA extracted from tumor and nontumor lung tissue, or from frozen PBMC, and the material was left unsorted. This sample comprised PBMCs, obtained at follow-up. Receptor source: a male donor with early-stage non-small cell lung cancer.

This clonotype was observed a handful of times. The V call is TRBV28, the J call TRBJ2-1; 7 nucleotides align to TRBD1. Germline CDR1 and CDR2: MDHEN and SYDVKM. V shed 8 bases, J shed 3 bases, and the junction held 4 bases outside the gene matches. The CDR3 consists of 13 residues. CDR3 nucleotides: TGTGCCAGCGCAGGGGGTGGCTACAATGAGCAGTTCTTC. Translating it yields CASAGGGYNEQFF.

Many counts were recorded for this clonotype. The chain employs TRBV20-1 and TRBJ1-2; D perhaps matches TRBD1 (6 bases). The V end lost 5 bases, the J end lost 4 bases, and 17 bases lay between the germline ends. The CDR3 totals 14 residues. Germline V CDR1 and CDR2: DFQATT, SNEGSKA (reference sequence). The CDR3 here is CSAHMAGEVYGYTF. CDR3 DNA: TGCAGTGCTCACATGGCAGGGGAAGTCTATGGCTACACCTTC.

The sample holds many counts of this clonotype. The CDR3 DNA reads TGTGCCACCAGCAGAGACATTTCTGGGGCCAACGTCCTGACTTTC. Its translation is CATSRDISGANVLTF. This sequence joins TRBV15 and TRBJ2-6; the D is unclear. The V gene lost 0 bases and the J gene lost 1 base, with 4 bases spanning the gap. The CDR3 consists of 15 residues. Germline values: CDR1 LNHNV, CDR2 YYDKDF (reference sequence).

This chain links TRBV11-2 with TRBJ2-7, with D uncertain. The CDR3 sequence is 14 residues long. Trimming pared 0 bases from V and 1 base from J, leaving 7 bases between. Per the germline V gene, CDR1 is SGHAT and CDR2 is FQNNGV. CDR3 region: CASSLDQVSYEQYF. The CDR3 nucleotides read TGTGCCAGCAGCTTAGACCAGGTTTCCTACGAGCAGTACTTC.

At least ten counts were recorded for this clonotype. As DNA, the CDR3 is TGCAGTGCCCCGTCCCCCCTGTTCACCGGGGAGCTGTTTTTT. Protein product: CSAPSPLFTGELFF. V and J are TRBV20-1 and TRBJ2-2, with D unresolved. V was trimmed by 6 bases and J by 4 bases, leaving 15 bases between them. This CDR3 contains 14 residues. CDR1 and CDR2 from the germline V gene are DFQATT and SNEGSKA (reference sequence).

The chain couples TRBV7-2 to TRBJ2-7; D remains unclear. CDR1 SGHTA and CDR2 FQGNSA come from the germline V gene. V was clipped by 5 bases and J by 4 bases, with 15 bases between them. This CDR3 region has 14 residues. The CDR3 DNA sequence: TGTGCCAGCAGCCCGGATCTTGGGCCGTACGAGCAGTACTTC. Protein: CASSPDLGPYEQYF.

Ten or more counts support this clonotype. V usage is TRBV7-9 and J usage is TRBJ2-3; D perhaps matches TRBD1 (6 bases). The germline CDR1 and CDR2 sequences are SEHNR and FQNEAQ (reference sequence). This CDR3 is built from 13 residues. The ends were cut back, 5 bases at V and 4 bases at J, with 10 bases in the middle. The CDR3: CASSRRGADTQYF. CDR3 DNA sequence: TGTGCCAGCAGCCGCAGGGGAGCAGATACGCAGTATTTT.

The rearrangement links TRBV28 to TRBJ2-7, with 7 bases lining up with TRBD2. The CDR3 length is 15 residues. In germline, CDR1 is MDHEN, CDR2 SYDVKM. The junction had 8 bases not matched to a gene; V was cut back by 1 base and J by 5 bases. Here the CDR3 DNA reads TGTGCCAGCAGTTTATCTGCGGGACTAAAAAACGAGCAGTACTTC. It encodes CASSLSAGLKNEQYF.

At least ten counts were recorded for this clonotype. CDR3 residues: CSVGGESARSTDTQYF. In DNA form, the CDR3 reads TGCAGCGTTGGCGGAGAGAGCGCGAGAAGCACAGATACGCAGTATTTT. The chain carries TRBV29-1 and TRBJ2-3; D remains unclear. CDR1 and CDR2 (germline): SQVTM, ANQGSEA. V was clipped by 4 bases and J by 0 bases, with 17 bases between them. This CDR3 is built from 16 residues.

This sequence joins TRBV18 and TRBJ1-5; TRBD1 aligns across 7 bases. V lost 3 bases, J lost 6 bases, and 5 bases stayed unmatched. This CDR3 has 14 residues. Germline V lookup: CDR1 KGHSH, CDR2 LQKENI. The CDR3 loop is CASSPDRASQPQHF. CDR3 in DNA: TGTGCCAGCTCACCCGACAGGGCTAGTCAGCCCCAGCATTTT.

This clonotype was picked up many times. The V and J genes are TRBV5-1 and TRBJ1-6; maybe TRBD1 (5 bases). Germline V CDR1 and CDR2: SGHRS, YFSETQ. The CDR3 covers 13 residues. Trimming left V 2 bases short and J 10 bases short, with 10 bases between. The CDR3, as DNA: TGCGCCAGCAGCTTAGCAGGGAGGTCACCCCTCCACTTT. Residues: CASSLAGRSPLHF.

This clonotype has at least ten counts. The V and J genes are TRBV5-1 and TRBJ2-2, with D unclear. This CDR3 is 13 amino acids long. Trimming shortened V by 0 bases and J by 4 bases, and 4 bases separated the two germline ends. Germline CDR1 SGHRS, CDR2 YFSETQ. CDR3 nucleotide sequence: TGCGCCAGCAGCTTGGGAGTCACCGGGGAGCTGTTTTTT. This sequence encodes CASSLGVTGELFF.

This chain connects TRBV6-5 to TRBJ2-1; D call uncertain. The V gene's germline CDR1 is MNHEY and CDR2 SVGAGI. V was shortened by 0 bases and J by 10 bases, with 10 bases between the two germline ends. The CDR3 covers 13 residues. The CDR3 nucleotides are TGTGCCAGCAGTTACTCGCACGGGTTGGAGCAGTTCTTC. Protein sequence: CASSYSHGLEQFF.

This clonotype was counted at least ten times. The CDR3 here is CASRGGGAGETQYF. The CDR3 DNA sequence: TGTGCCAGCAGGGGAGGAGGCGCAGGCGAGACCCAGTACTTC. V gene TRBV5-4 combines with J gene TRBJ2-5; possible D gene TRBD2, 6 bases. Germline V gives CDR1 SGHNT, CDR2 YYREEE (reference sequence). V was trimmed by 5 bases and J by 5 bases, leaving 16 bases between them. The CDR3 length is 14 residues.

Ten or more counts support this clonotype. The V and J genes are TRBV28 and TRBJ2-7; 9 bases align to TRBD1. The V segment lost 6 bases and the J segment 0 bases; nucleotides outside the gene matches: 12. The CDR3 runs 17 residues. In germline, CDR1 is MDHEN, CDR2 SYDVKM. The CDR3 loop is CASRRRGQGYSSYEQYF. CDR3 nucleotides: TGTGCCAGCAGGAGAAGGGGACAGGGTTACAGCTCCTACGAGCAGTACTTC.

This clonotype was counted between two and nine times. The chain carries TRBV12-3 or TRBV12-4 and TRBJ2-7; 10 bases are a match to TRBD2. The CDR3 is 14 amino acids. V was pared by 7 bases and J by 6 bases, with 9 bases of the junction left unmatched. The CDR3 here is CASTPGTSVGEQYF. In DNA form, the CDR3 reads TGTGCCAGCACCCCTGGGACTAGCGTCGGCGAGCAGTACTTC.

The chain joins TRBV20-1 to TRBJ2-7; D remains ambiguous. CDR1 is DFQATT and CDR2 is SNEGSKA in the germline V gene (reference sequence). The length of the CDR3 is 12 residues. V was cut by 1 base and J by 4 bases, with 8 bases left in between. CDR3: CSARARKYEQYF. The CDR3 DNA reads TGCAGTGCTAGAGCCAGGAAATACGAGCAGTACTTC.

The chain combines TRBV4-1 with TRBJ2-1; 7 bases line up with TRBD2. CDR1 and CDR2 (germline): MGHRA, YSYEKL. The CDR3 has 15 amino acids. After removal of 2 bases from V and 4 bases from J, the junction contained 5 bases not matched to a gene. The CDR3 coding sequence is TGCGCCAGCAGCCAACCGGGGGGTGGGTACAATGAGCAGTTCTTC. Protein product: CASSQPGGGYNEQFF.